Included here is one T cell receptor beta chain sequence, with context. Its specificity is not known. This specimen comes from a study of siplizumab effects on memory and regulatory T cells. Points from the study as a whole: Naive T cells apparently outstripped memory cells in diversity and seemed major alloresponse contributors. Fewer alloreactive sequences mapped to unstimulated CD4+ memory cells under siplizumab. An assignable phenotype, naive or memory, was missing from roughly 80-95% of proliferating CD4+ or CD8+ clones. Whether the proliferating Tregs (from siplizumab cultures) were suppressive was not confirmed.

Measured with immunoSEQ multiplex PCR; TCRdb has only the in-frame clones, and not every one. Counted here are some 100,000 clones, about 90% occurring once; the ten biggest clones make up roughly 2.7%. The germline V gene has CDR1 SGHDT and CDR2 YYEEEE. V was pared by 0 bases and J by 4 bases, with 7 bases between. The CDR3 totals 14 residues. This sequence joins TRBV5-6 and TRBJ2-2; D unclear. This TCR came from a human donor in good health. Some clones in this sample may be carry-over from other donors' samples. The sequenced material came from CD4+ T cells sorted from blood. Written as DNA, the CDR3 is TGTGCCAGCAGCTTGGCTAGTGGCACCGGGGAGCTGTTTTTT. It yields the protein CASSLASGTGELFF.